This T cell receptor beta chain was sequenced during a study of cytomegalovirus exposure and HLA in healthy donors. The V and J ends lost 1 base and 4 bases respectively, with 22 bases between them. The germline V gene has CDR1 MDHEN and CDR2 SYDVKM. This CDR3 has 18 residues. Sequencing was performed with immunoSEQ multiplex PCR; in TCRdb, only in-frame clones are kept and a portion is missing. The data hold over 200,000 clones, with 80% to 90% observed a single time. The validation cohort, a group of around 130 subjects, included the donors and was separate from the approximately 660-subject first cohort.

The J gene is TRBJ1-2, the V gene TRBV28; maybe TRBD1 (6 bases). The sequence came from a young woman in good health and CMV-seronegative. Sequences were obtained from PBMCs. The CDR3 DNA sequence: TGTGCCAGCAGTTTATCTGATTTTTCAGTCGGGACACTCTATGGCTACACCTTC. Translation: CASSLSDFSVGTLYGYTF.